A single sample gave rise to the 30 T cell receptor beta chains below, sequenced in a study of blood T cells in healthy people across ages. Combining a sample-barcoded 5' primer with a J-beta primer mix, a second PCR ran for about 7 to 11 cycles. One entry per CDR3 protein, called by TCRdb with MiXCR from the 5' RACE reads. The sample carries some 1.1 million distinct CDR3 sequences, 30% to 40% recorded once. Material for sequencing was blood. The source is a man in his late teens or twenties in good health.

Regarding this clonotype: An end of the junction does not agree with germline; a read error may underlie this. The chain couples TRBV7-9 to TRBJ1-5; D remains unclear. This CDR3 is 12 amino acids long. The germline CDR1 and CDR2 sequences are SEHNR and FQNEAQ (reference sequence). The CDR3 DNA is TGTGCCAGCAGCTTGGGCCCCCAGCCCCGGCATTTT. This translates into CASSLGPQPRHF.

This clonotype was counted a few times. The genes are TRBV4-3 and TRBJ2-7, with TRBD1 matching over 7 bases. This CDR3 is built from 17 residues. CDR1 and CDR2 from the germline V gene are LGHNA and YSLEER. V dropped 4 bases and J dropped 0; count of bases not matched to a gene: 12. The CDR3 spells CASSPTDSGGPSYEQYF. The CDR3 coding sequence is TGCGCCAGCAGCCCTACCGATTCAGGGGGACCCTCCTACGAGCAGTACTTC.

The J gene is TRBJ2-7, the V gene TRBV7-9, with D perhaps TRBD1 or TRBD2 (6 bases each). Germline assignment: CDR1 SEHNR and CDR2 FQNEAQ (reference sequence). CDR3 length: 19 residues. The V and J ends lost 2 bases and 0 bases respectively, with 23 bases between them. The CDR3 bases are TGTGCCAGCAGCTTATCCCTCCGAGGGGGGAAAATATCCTCCTACGAGCAGTACTTC. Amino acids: CASSLSLRGGKISSYEQYF.

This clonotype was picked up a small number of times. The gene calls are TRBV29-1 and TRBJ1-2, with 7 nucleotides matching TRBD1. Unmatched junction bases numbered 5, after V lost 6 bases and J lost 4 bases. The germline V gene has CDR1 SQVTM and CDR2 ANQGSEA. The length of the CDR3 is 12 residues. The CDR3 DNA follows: TGCAGCGTCCTCGGGACAGCCTATGGCTACACCTTC. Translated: CSVLGTAYGYTF.

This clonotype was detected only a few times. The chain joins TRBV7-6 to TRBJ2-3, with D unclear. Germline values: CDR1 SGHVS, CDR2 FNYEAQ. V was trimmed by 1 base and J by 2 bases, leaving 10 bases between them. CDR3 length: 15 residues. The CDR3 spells CASSLGMAATDTQYF. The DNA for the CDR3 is TGTGCCAGCAGCTTAGGTATGGCCGCCACAGATACGCAGTATTTT.

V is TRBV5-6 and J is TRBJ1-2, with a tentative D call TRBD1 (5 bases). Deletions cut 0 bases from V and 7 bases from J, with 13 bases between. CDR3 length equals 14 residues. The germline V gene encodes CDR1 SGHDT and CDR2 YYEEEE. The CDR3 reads CASSLAAGTSGYTF. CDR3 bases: TGTGCCAGCAGCTTGGCGGCAGGGACGAGTGGCTACACCTTC.

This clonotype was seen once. The CDR3 coding sequence is TGTGCCATCAGGGGGGACACCGCTGATGAAAAACTGTTTTTT. Protein sequence: CAIRGDTADEKLFF. The chain is built from TRBV10-3 and TRBJ1-4; maybe TRBD1 (6 bases). The ends were cut back, 6 bases at V and 6 bases at J, with 14 bases in the middle. CDR3 length: 14 residues. CDR1 is ENHRY, CDR2 SYGVKD, per germline.

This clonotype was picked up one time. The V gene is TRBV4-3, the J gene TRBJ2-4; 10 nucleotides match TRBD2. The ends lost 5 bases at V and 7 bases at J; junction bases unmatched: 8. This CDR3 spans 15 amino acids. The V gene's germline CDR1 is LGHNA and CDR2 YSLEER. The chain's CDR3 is CASSSRLAGDNIQYF. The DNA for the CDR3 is TGCGCCAGCAGCTCCCGGCTAGCGGGAGACAACATTCAGTACTTC.

The CDR3 sequence is CASSLAPSGNNEQFF. The CDR3 region has the DNA TGCGCCAGCAGCTTGGCTCCTAGCGGGAACAATGAGCAGTTCTTC. V gene TRBV5-1 combines with J gene TRBJ2-1; 9 nucleotides align to TRBD2. Germline V CDR1 and CDR2: SGHRS, YFSETQ. V dropped 0 bases and J dropped 5; count of bases not matched to a gene: 3. This CDR3 is built from 15 residues. The variable domain in full, with the rest retrieved from reference TRBV5-1 and TRBJ2-1, is KAGVTQTPRYLIKTRGQQVTLSCSPISGHRSVSWYQQTPGQGLQFLFEYFSETQRNKGNFPGRFSGRQFSNSRSEMNVSTLELGDSALYLCASSLAPSGNNEQFFGPGTRLTVL.

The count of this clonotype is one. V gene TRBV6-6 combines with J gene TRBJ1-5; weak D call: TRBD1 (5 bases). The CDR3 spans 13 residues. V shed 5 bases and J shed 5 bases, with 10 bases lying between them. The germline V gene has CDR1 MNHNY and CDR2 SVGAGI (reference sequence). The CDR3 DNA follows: TGTGCCAGCAGTCAGGGCCTTCATCAGCCCCAGCATTTT. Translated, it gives CASSQGLHQPQHF.

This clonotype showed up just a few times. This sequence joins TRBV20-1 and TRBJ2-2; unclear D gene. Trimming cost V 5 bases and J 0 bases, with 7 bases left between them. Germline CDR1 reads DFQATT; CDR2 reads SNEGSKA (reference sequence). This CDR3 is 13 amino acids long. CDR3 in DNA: TGCAGTGCTGCGCAGCCGAACACCGGGGAGCTGTTTTTT. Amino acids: CSAAQPNTGELFF.

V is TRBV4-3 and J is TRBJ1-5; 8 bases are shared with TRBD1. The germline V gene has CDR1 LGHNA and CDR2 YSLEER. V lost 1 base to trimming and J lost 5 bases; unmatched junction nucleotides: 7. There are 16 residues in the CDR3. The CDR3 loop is CASSQVLDRVYQPQHF. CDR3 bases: TGCGCCAGCAGCCAAGTATTGGACAGGGTCTATCAGCCCCAGCATTTT.

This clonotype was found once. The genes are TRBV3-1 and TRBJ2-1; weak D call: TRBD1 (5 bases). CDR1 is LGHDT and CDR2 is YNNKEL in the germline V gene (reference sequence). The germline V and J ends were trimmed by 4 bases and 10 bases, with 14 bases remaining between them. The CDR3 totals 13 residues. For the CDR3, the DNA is TGTGCCAGCAGCCGCCAGGGCGCCAAAGAGCAGTTCTTC. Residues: CASSRQGAKEQFF.

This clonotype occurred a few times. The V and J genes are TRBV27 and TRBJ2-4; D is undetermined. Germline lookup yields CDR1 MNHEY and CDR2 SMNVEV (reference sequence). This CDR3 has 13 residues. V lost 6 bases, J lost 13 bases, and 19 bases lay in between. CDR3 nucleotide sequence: TGTGCCAGCAGAACGACTCTTTACAATGAGCAGTACTTC. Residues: CASRTTLYNEQYF.

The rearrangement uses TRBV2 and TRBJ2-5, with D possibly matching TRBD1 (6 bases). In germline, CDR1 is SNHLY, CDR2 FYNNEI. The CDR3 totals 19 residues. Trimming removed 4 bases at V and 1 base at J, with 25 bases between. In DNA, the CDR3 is TGTGCCAGCAGTGTTTTCTCTCAAATGTCAGACAGGCGCCAAGAGACCCAGTACTTC. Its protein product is CASSVFSQMSDRRQETQYF.

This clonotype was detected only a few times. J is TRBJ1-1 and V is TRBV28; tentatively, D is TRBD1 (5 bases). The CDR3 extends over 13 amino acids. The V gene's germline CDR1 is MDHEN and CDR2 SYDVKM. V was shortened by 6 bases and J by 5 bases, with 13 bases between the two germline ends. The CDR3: CASRASGGTEAFF. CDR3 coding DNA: TGTGCCAGCAGGGCATCCGGGGGGACTGAAGCTTTCTTT.

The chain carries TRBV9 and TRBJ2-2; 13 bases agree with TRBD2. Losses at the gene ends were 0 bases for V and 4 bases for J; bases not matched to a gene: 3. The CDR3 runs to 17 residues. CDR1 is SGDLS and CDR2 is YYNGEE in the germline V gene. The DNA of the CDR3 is TGTGCCAGCAGCGTAGCACTAGCGGGGGGGACCACCGGGGAGCTGTTTTTT. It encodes CASSVALAGGTTGELFF.

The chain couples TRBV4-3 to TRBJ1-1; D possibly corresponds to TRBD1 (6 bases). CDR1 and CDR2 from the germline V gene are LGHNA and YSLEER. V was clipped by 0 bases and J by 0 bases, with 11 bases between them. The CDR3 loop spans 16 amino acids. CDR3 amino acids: CASSQEDRTVNTEAFF. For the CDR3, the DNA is TGCGCCAGCAGCCAAGAGGATCGGACAGTGAACACTGAAGCTTTCTTT.

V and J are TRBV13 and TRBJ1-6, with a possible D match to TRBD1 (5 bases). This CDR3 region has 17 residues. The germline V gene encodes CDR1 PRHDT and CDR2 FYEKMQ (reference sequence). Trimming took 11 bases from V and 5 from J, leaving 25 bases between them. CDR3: CAGRAGDRAINNSPLHF. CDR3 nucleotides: TGTGCCGGCCGGGCGGGGGACCGGGCCATAAATAATTCACCCCTCCACTTT.

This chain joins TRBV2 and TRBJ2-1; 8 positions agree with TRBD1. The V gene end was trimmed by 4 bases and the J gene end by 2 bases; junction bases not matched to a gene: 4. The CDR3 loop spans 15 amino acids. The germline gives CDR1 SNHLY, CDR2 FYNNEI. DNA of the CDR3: TGTGCCAGCAGTGCGGACAGGGTTACCTACAATGAGCAGTTCTTC. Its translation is CASSADRVTYNEQFF.

CDR3 DNA: TGTGCCAGCAGCGTAGCTGGCGTAGGGGGTCATGGCTACACCTTC. Its protein is CASSVAGVGGHGYTF. The rearrangement links TRBV9 to TRBJ1-2, with D possibly being TRBD1 (6 bases). V lost 0 bases and J lost 6, with 15 bases in between. Germline CDR1 SGDLS, CDR2 YYNGEE. The CDR3 runs to 15 residues.

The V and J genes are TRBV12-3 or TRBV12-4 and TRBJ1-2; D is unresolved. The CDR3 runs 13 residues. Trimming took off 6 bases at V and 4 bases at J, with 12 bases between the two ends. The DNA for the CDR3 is TGTGCCAGCAGCTCCACGCGCCTCTATGGCTACACCTTC. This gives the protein CASSSTRLYGYTF.

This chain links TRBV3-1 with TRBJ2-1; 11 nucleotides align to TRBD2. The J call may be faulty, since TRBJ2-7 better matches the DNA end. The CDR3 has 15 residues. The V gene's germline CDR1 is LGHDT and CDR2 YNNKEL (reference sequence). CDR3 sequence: CASSQLAGGHNEQYF. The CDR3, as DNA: TGTGCCAGCAGCCAACTAGCGGGGGGTCACAATGAGCAGTACTTC.

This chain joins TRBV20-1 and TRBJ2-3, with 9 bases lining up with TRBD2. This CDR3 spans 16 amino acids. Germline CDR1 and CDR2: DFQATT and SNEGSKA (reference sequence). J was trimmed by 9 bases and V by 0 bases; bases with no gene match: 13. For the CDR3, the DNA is TGCAGTGCTAGAGATCGTCGCGGGGGGGGTTGGGAAACGCAGTATTTT. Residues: CSARDRRGGGWETQYF.

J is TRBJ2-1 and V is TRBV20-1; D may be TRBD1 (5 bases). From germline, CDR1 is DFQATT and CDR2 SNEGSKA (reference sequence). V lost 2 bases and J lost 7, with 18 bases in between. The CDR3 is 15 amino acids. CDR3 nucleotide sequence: TGCAGTGCTAGACCCCGGGCAGGGATAGTTAATGAGCAGTTCTTC. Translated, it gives CSARPRAGIVNEQFF.

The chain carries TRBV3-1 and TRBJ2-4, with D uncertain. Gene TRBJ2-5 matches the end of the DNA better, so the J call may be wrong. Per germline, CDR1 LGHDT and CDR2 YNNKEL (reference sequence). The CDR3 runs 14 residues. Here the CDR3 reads CASSQGSASRTQYF. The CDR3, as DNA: TGTGCCAGCAGCCAAGGGTCAGCGAGCCGGACCCAGTACTTC.

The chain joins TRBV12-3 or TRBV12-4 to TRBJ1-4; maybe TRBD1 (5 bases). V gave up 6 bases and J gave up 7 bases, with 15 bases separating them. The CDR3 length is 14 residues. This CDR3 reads CASSRDWDFEKLFF. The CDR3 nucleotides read TGTGCCAGCAGCCGGGACTGGGATTTTGAAAAACTGTTTTTT.

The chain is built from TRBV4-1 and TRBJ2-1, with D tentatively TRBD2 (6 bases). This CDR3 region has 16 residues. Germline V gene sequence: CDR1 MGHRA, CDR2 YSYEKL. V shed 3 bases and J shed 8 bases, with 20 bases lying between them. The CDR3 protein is CASSHLGRGYLDEQFF. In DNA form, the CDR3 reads TGCGCCAGCAGCCACCTTGGCCGGGGGTACTTGGATGAGCAGTTCTTC.

CDR3 sequence: CASSQVEGMRSNQPQHF. The CDR3 bases are TGTGCCAGCAGCCAAGTGGAGGGGATGCGGAGCAATCAGCCCCAGCATTTT. V gene TRBV4-2 combines with J gene TRBJ1-5; D possibly corresponds to TRBD1 (5 bases). In germline, CDR1 is LGHNA, CDR2 YNFKEQ. The CDR3 loop spans 17 amino acids. Trimming shortened V by 1 base and J by 1 base, and 14 bases separated the two germline ends.

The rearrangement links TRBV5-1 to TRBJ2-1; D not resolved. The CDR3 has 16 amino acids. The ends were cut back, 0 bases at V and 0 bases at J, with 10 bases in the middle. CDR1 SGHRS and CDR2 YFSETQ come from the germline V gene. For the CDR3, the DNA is TGCGCCAGCAGCTTGGCCGGACGCAGCTCCTACAATGAGCAGTTCTTC. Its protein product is CASSLAGRSSYNEQFF. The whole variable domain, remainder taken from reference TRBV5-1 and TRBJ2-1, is KAGVTQTPRYLIKTRGQQVTLSCSPISGHRSVSWYQQTPGQGLQFLFEYFSETQRNKGNFPGRFSGRQFSNSRSEMNVSTLELGDSALYLCASSLAGRSSYNEQFFGPGTRLTVL.